These T cell receptor beta chains were read from a single sample in a study of blood T cell repertoires in COVID-19. Generated by immunoSEQ multiplex PCR, the TCRdb table keeps only in-frame clones and is missing some. The repertoire holds about 48,000 clones, with 80% to 90% as singletons. Sequencing was done on a sample of peripheral blood. The receptors come from a human donor in a cohort sampled during active COVID-19. CDR3s include the opening cysteine and the closing phenylalanine or tryptophan. The D gene is left open where the match is weak. Clone size appears in some rows only: once, few, many, or a class for an expanded clone.

d_gene | j_gene | abundance | v_gene | CDR3aa | CDR3nt
- | TRBJ1-6 | once | TRBV7-2 | CASSLARGGPLHF | TGTGCCAGCAGCTTAGCGCGAGGAGGGCCCCTCCACTTT
- | TRBJ1-6 | - | TRBV7-3 | CASSPPKVYNSPLHF | TGTGCCAGCAGCCCCCCTAAAGTCTATAATTCACCCCTCCACTTT
TRBD1 | TRBJ1-1 | few | TRBV5-4 | CASSRQGQGAAEAFF | TGTGCCAGCAGCCGACAGGGACAGGGGGCCGCTGAAGCTTTCTTT
TRBD1 | TRBJ1-2 | few | TRBV6-5 | CASGIQGANYGYTF | TGTGCCAGCGGGATACAGGGGGCGAACTATGGCTACACCTTC
- | TRBJ2-1 | - | TRBV30 | CAWSVVAGSYNEQFF | TGTGCCTGGAGTGTAGTTGCGGGGTCCTACAATGAGCAGTTCTTC
- | TRBJ1-1 | - | TRBV28 | CAVVGGARRTEAFF | TGTGCCGTAGTGGGGGGGGCGCGTCGGACTGAAGCTTTCTTT
TRBD1 | TRBJ1-3 | few | TRBV7-9 | CASSLFLDRSSSGNTIYF | TGTGCCAGCAGCTTATTCTTGGACAGGTCGAGCTCTGGAAACACCATATATTTT
TRBD1 | TRBJ2-7 | - | TRBV15 | CATSGTGDYEQYF | TGTGCCACCAGCGGGACAGGGGACTACGAGCAGTACTTC
- | TRBJ2-2 | - | TRBV9 | CASSSRGGTGELFF | TGTGCCAGCAGCTCTAGGGGAGGCACCGGGGAGCTGTTTTTT
- | TRBJ2-7 | - | TRBV7-2 | CASSLGAATYEQYF | TGTGCCAGCAGCTTAGGTGCCGCGACCTACGAGCAGTACTTC
- | TRBJ1-2 | - | TRBV20-1 | CSAPTGYTF | TGCAGTGCCCCTACTGGCTACACCTTC
TRBD2 | TRBJ2-5 | few | TRBV7-6 | CASSLGGRGGQETQYF | TGTGCCAGCAGCTTAGGTGGGCGGGGGGGCCAAGAGACCCAGTACTTC
TRBD1 | TRBJ1-5 | - | TRBV7-8 | CASSPIRQGHQPQHF | TGTGCCAGCAGCCCAATAAGACAGGGGCATCAGCCCCAGCATTTT
- | TRBJ2-1 | - | TRBV5-6 | CASSLAGGLREQFF | TGTGCCAGCAGCTTGGCCGGGGGACTGCGGGAGCAGTTCTTC
TRBD2 | TRBJ2-2 | - | TRBV9 | CASSDHLPGGLNTGELFF | TGTGCCAGCAGCGACCACCTTCCGGGGGGGTTAAACACCGGGGAGCTGTTTTTT
- | TRBJ1-1 | - | TRBV19 | CASRTGAMNTEAFF | TGTGCCAGTAGGACAGGAGCCATGAACACTGAAGCTTTCTTT
- | TRBJ1-1 | - | TRBV10-3 | CAISDRGGSNTEAFF | TGTGCCATCAGTGACCGGGGGGGATCGAACACTGAAGCTTTCTTT
- | TRBJ1-4 | - | TRBV6-2/TRBV6-3 | CASSFTGTNEKLFF | TGTGCCAGCAGTTTCACCGGTACCAATGAAAAACTGTTTTTT
- | TRBJ1-6 | - | TRBV28 | CASSLINYNSPLHF | TGTGCCAGCAGCCTTATAAACTATAATTCACCCCTCCACTTT
TRBD1 | TRBJ2-7 | - | TRBV23-1 | CASSRAPDRVYEQYF | TGCGCCAGCAGTCGCGCCCCGGACAGGGTATACGAGCAGTACTTC
TRBD1 | TRBJ1-2 | - | TRBV5-4 | CASSYRTGGYGYTF | TGTGCCAGCAGCTACCGGACAGGGGGCTATGGCTACACCTTC
TRBD1 | TRBJ2-7 | once | TRBV2 | CASNRQGYEQYF | TGTGCCAGCAACCGACAGGGCTACGAGCAGTACTTC
TRBD1 | TRBJ1-2 | once | TRBV11-3 | CASTRTGEGGYTF | TGTGCCAGCACCAGGACAGGGGAGGGTGGCTACACCTTC
- | TRBJ1-3 | - | TRBV6-1 | CASSEDVAGGNTIYF | TGTGCCAGCAGTGAAGACGTGGCAGGCGGAAACACCATATATTTT
TRBD1 | TRBJ2-3 | - | TRBV7-9 | CASSRPSPGQIFTDTQYF | TGTGCCAGCAGCCGCCCCAGTCCGGGACAGATCTTCACAGATACGCAGTATTTT
TRBD2 | TRBJ2-3 | - | TRBV19 | CASTRGGSGPDTQYF | TGTGCCAGTACCCGGGGGGGGAGCGGGCCAGATACGCAGTATTTT
- | TRBJ1-3 | - | TRBV24-1 | CATTTGGGGGNTIYF | TGTGCCACCACCACGGGCGGGGGCGGTGGAAACACCATATATTTT
TRBD1 | TRBJ1-1 | - | TRBV18 | CASSPMTGDTEAFF | TGTGCCAGCTCACCCATGACAGGGGACACTGAAGCTTTCTTT
- | TRBJ2-7 | - | TRBV7-8 | CASTAQGSYEQYF | TGTGCCAGCACCGCACAGGGCTCCTACGAGCAGTACTTC
TRBD1 | TRBJ1-1 | once | TRBV18 | CASSRTGGIEAFF | TGTGCCAGCTCGAGGACAGGGGGCATTGAAGCTTTCTTT
TRBD1 | TRBJ1-2 | once | TRBV5-5 | CASSPGQQGFYGYTF | TGTGCCAGCAGCCCGGGACAGCAGGGATTCTATGGCTACACCTTC
- | TRBJ1-5 | - | TRBV3-1/TRBV3-2 | CASSQDRAEAYSNQPQHF | TGTGCCAGCAGCCAAGACAGGGCCGAAGCTTATAGCAATCAGCCCCAGCATTTT
TRBD2 | TRBJ2-7 | - | TRBV9 | CASSNSGGAFSEQYF | TGTGCCAGCAGCAATAGCGGGGGGGCCTTCTCCGAGCAGTACTTC
TRBD1 | TRBJ1-5 | - | TRBV6-2/TRBV6-3 | CASSYFQGAQPQHF | TGTGCCAGCAGTTACTTCCAGGGGGCTCAGCCCCAGCATTTT
- | TRBJ2-1 | - | TRBV4-3 | CASSQAQWSEQFF | TGCGCCAGCAGCCAGGCTCAGTGGAGTGAGCAGTTCTTC
TRBD2 | TRBJ2-7 | - | TRBV6-5 | CASSPGREALYEQYF | TGTGCCAGCAGTCCTGGGCGGGAGGCCCTCTACGAGCAGTACTTC
TRBD2 | TRBJ2-7 | - | TRBV7-6 | CASSLTAGAYEQYF | TGTGCCAGCAGCTTGACAGCGGGAGCCTACGAGCAGTACTTC